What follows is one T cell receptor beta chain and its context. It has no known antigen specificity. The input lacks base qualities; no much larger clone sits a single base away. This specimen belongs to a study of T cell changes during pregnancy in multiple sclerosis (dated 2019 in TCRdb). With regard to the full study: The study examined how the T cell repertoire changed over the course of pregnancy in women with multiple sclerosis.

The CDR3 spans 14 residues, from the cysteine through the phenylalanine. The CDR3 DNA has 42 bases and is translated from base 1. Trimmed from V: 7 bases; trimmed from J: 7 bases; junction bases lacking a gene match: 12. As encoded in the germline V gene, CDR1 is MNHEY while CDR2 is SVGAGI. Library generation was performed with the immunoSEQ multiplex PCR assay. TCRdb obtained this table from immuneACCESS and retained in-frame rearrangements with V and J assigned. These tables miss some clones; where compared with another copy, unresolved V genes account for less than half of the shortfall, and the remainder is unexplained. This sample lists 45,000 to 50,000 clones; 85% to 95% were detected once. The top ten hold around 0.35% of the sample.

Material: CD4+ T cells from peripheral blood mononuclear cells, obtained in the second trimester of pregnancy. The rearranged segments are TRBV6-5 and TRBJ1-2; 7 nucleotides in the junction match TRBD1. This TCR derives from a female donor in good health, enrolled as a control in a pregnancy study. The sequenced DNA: TGTGCCAGCACCAGGGGGACGGAGCTATCTGGCTACACCTTC. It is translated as CASTRGTELSGYTF.